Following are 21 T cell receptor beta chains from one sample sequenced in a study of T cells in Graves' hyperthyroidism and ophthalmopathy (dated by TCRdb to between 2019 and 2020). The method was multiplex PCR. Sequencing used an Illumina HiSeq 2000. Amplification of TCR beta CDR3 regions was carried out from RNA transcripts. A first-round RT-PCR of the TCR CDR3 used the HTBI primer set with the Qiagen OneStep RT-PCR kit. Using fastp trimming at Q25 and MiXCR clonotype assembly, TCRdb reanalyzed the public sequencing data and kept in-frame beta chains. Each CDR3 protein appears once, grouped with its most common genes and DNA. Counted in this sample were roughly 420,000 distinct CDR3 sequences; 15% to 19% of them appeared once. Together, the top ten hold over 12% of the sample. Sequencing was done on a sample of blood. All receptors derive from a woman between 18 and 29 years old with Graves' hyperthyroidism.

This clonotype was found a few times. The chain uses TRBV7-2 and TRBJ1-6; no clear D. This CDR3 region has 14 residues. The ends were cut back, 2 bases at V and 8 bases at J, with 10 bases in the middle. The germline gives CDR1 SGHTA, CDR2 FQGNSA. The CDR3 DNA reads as TGTGCCAGCAGCTTACGCGGATCAGATTCACCCCTCCACTTT. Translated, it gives CASSLRGSDSPLHF.

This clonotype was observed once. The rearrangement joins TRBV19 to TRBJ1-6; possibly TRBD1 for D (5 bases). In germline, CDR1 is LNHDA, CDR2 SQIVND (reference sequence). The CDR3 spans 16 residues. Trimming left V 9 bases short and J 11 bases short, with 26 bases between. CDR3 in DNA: TGTGCCAGCAGCCCGGGGCTGCGCATGGACGGTCCACCCCTCCACTTT. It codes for CASSPGLRMDGPPLHF.

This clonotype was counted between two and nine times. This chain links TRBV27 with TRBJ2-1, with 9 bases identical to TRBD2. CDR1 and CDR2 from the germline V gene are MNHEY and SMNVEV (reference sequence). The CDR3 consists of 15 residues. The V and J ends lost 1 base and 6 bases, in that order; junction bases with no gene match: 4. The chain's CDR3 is CASSLLLAGSNEQFF. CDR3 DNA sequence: TGTGCCAGCAGTTTATTGCTAGCGGGGAGCAATGAGCAGTTCTTC.

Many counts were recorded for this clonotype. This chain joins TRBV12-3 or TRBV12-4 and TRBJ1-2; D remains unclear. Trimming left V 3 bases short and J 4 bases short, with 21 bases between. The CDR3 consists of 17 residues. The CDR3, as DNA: TGTGCCAGCAGTTTTGTTCCAGGCCCGACCTTTGGCTATGGCTACACCTTC. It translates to CASSFVPGPTFGYGYTF.

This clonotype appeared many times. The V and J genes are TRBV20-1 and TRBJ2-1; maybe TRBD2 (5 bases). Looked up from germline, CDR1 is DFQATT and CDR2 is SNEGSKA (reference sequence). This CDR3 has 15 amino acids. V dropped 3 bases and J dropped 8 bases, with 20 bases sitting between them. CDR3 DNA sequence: TGCAGTGCTAGGGAGTTGGCAGAGGGTGGCCATGAGCAGTTCTTC. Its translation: CSARELAEGGHEQFF.

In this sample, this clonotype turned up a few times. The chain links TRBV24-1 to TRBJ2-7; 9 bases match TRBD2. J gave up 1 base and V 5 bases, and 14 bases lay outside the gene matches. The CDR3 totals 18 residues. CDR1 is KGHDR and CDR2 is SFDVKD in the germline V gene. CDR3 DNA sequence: TGTGCCACCAGTGCCCCCACCGGAGCGGGGGGCCAGTCCTACGAGCAGTACTTC. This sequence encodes CATSAPTGAGGQSYEQYF.

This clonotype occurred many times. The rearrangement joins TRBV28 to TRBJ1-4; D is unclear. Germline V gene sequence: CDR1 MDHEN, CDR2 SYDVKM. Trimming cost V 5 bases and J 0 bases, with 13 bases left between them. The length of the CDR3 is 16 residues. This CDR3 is CASSLPPGATNEKLFF. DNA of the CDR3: TGTGCCAGCAGTCTCCCCCCGGGTGCAACTAATGAAAAACTGTTTTTT.

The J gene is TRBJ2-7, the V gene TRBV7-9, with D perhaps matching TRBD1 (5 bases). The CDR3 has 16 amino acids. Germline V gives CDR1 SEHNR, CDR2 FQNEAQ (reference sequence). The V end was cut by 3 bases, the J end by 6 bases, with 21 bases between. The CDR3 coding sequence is TGTGCCAGCAGCTTGTTTTTGAGTCAGGGTATGGTCGAGCAGTACTTC. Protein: CASSLFLSQGMVEQYF.

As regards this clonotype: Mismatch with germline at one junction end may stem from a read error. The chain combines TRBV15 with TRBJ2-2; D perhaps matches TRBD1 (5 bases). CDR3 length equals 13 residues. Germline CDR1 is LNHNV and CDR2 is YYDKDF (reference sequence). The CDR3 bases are TGTGCCGCCAGCAGAAGGGGTACCGGGGAGCTGTTTTTT. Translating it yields CAASRRGTGELFF.

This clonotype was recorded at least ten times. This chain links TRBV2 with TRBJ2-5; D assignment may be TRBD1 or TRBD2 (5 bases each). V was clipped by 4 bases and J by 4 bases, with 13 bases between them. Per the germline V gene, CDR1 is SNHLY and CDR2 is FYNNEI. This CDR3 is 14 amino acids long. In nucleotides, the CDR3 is TGTGCCAGCAGTGTCTCCGGGACGGGAGAGACCCAGTACTTC. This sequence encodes CASSVSGTGETQYF.

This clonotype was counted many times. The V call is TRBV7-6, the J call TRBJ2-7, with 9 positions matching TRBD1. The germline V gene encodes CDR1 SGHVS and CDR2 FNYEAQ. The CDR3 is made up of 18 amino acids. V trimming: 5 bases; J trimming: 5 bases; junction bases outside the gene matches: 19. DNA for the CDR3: TGTGCCAGCAGCCCCGGATGGTGGGGACAGGGAGGAATGGACGAGCAGTACTTC. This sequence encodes CASSPGWWGQGGMDEQYF.

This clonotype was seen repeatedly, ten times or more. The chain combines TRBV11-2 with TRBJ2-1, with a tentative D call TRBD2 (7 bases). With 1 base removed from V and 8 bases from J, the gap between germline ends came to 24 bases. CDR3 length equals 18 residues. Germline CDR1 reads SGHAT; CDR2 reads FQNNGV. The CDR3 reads CASSLVIRLGGGEDEQFF. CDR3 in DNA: TGTGCCAGCAGCTTAGTGATCCGGTTGGGGGGGGGCGAAGATGAGCAGTTCTTC.

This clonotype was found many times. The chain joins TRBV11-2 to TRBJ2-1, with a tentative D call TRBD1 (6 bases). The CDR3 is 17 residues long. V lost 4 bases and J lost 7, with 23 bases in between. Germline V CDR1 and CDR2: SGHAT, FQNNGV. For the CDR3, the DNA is TGTGCCAGCAGCTCTAGGGGGATCGTGTACGTGTGGAATGAGCAGTTCTTC. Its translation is CASSSRGIVYVWNEQFF. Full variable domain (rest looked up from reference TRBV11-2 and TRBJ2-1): EAGVAQSPRYKIIEKRQSVAFWCNPISGHATLYWYQQILGQGPKLLIQFQNNGVVDDSQLPKDRFSAERLKGVDSTLKIQPAKLEDSAVYLCASSSRGIVYVWNEQFFGPGTRLTVL.

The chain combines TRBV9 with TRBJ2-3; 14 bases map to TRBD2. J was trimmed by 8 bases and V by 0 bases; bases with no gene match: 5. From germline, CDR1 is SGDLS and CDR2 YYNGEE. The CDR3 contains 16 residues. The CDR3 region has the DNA TGTGCCAGCAGCGTAGGGACTAGCGGGAGGTCTCGTACGCAGTATTTT. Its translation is CASSVGTSGRSRTQYF.

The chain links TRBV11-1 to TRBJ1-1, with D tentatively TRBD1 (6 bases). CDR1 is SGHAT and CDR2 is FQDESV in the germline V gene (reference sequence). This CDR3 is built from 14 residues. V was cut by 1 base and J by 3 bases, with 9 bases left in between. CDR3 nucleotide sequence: TGTGCCAGCAGCTTAGGGGGGGCCTACACTGAAGCTTTCTTT. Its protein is CASSLGGAYTEAFF.

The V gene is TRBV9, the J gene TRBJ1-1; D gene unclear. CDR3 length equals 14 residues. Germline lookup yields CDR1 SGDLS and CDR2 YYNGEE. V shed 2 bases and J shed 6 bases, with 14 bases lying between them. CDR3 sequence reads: CASSVDSGSAEAFF. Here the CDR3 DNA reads TGTGCCAGCAGCGTGGACTCCGGGTCCGCTGAAGCTTTCTTT.

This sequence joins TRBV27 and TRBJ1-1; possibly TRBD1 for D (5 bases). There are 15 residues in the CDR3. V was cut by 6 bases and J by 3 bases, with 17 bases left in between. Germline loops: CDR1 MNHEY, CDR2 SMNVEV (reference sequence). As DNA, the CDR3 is TGTGCCAGCAGAAAACTGACTACAGGTGACACTGAAGCTTTCTTT. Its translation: CASRKLTTGDTEAFF.

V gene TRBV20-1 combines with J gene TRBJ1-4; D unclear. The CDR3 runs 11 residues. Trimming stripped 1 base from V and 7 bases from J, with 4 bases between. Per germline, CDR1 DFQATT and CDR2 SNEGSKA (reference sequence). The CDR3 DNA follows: TGCAGTGCTAGAGTGTTTGAAAAACTGTTTTTT. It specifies CSARVFEKLFF.

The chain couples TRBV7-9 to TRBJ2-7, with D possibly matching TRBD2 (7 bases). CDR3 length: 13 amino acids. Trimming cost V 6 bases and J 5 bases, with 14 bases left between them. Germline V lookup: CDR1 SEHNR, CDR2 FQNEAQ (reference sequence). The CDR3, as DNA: TGTGCCAGCAGATCAACGGGGGGCAACGAGCAGTACTTC. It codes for CASRSTGGNEQYF.

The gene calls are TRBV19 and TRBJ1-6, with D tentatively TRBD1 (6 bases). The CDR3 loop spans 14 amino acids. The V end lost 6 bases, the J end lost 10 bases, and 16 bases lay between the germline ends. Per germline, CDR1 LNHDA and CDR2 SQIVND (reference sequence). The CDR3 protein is CASSHRDVGSPLHF. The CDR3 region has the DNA TGTGCCAGTAGCCACAGGGATGTAGGGTCACCCCTCCACTTT. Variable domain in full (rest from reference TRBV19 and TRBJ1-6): DGGITQSPKYLFRKEGQNVTLSCEQNLNHDAMYWYRQDPGQGLRLIYYSQIVNDFQKGDIAEGYSVSREKKESFPLTVTSAQKNPTAFYLCASSHRDVGSPLHFGNGTRLTVT.

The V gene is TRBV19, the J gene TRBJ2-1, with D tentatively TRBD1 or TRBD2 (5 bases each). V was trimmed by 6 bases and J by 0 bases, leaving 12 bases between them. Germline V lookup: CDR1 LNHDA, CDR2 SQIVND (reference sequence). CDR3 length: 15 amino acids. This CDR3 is CASSTSGPSYNEQFF. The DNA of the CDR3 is TGTGCCAGTAGCACTTCGGGACCCTCCTACAATGAGCAGTTCTTC.